What follows are 32 T cell receptor beta chains derived from one specimen sequenced in a study of OX40 agonist ivuxolimab in advanced cancers. The data were produced by immunoSEQ multiplex PCR, yet TCRdb's version contains in-frame clones alone and is incomplete. The sample includes tens of thousands of clones, around 89% seen only once; the top ten take about a sixth. The source material was CD4+ or CD8+ T cells sorted from blood, sampled in a trial of the OX40 agonist ivuxolimab. The receptors here all came from an adult with an advanced solid tumor such as melanoma, head and neck, liver or kidney cancer.

This clone appeared once. CDR3 in amino acids: CATSSLDFTPQFHEKLFF. The CDR3 bases are TGTGCCACCAGCAGCCTGGATTTTACCCCCCAGTTCCATGAAAAACTGTTTTTT. This chain links TRBV15 with TRBJ1-4; D remains ambiguous. Germline V gene data show CDR1 as LNHNV and CDR2 as YYDKDF (reference sequence). This CDR3 comprises 18 residues. The V end was cut by 3 bases, the J end by 6 bases, with 23 bases between. The whole variable domain, filled in from reference TRBV15 and TRBJ1-4, reads DAMVIQNPRYQVTQFGKPVTLSCSQTLNHNVMYWYQQKSSQAPKLLFHYYDKDFNNEADTPDNFQSRRPNTSFCFLDIRSPGLGDTAMYLCATSSLDFTPQFHEKLFFGSGTQLSVL.

The chain is built from TRBV27 and TRBJ1-4; 10 positions match TRBD1. The CDR3 length is 18 residues. V lost 4 bases and J lost 3; bases outside the gene matches: 11. In germline, CDR1 is MNHEY, CDR2 SMNVEV (reference sequence). The CDR3 DNA is TGTGCCAGCAGTTCAGGACAGGGGGGTAGATGGGCTAATGAAAAACTGTTTTTT. Its translation: CASSSGQGGRWANEKLFF.

This clone occurred once. In DNA form, the CDR3 reads TGTGCCAGCAGCGGGCCCCGCTTGGACGAAAAACTGTTTTTT. It is translated as CASSGPRLDEKLFF. The chain employs TRBV9 and TRBJ1-4; D gene ambiguous. CDR3 size: 14 residues. CDR1 and CDR2 from the germline V gene are SGDLS and YYNGEE. Trimming shortened V by 3 bases and J by 8 bases, and 14 bases separated the two germline ends.

The chain combines TRBV4-1 with TRBJ1-2; 9 nucleotides match TRBD1. V trimming: 2 bases; J trimming: 2 bases; junction bases outside the gene matches: 3. This CDR3 has 15 amino acids. Germline V gene data show CDR1 as MGHRA and CDR2 as YSYEKL. CDR3 in amino acids: CASSQIGQGNYGYTF. The DNA for the CDR3 is TGCGCCAGCAGCCAAATTGGACAGGGGAACTATGGCTACACCTTC.

This clone was recorded once. CDR3 region: CASSDGAGGGLTEAFF. The DNA of the CDR3 is TGTGCCAGCAGTGATGGAGCAGGAGGGGGGCTCACTGAAGCTTTCTTT. The V gene is TRBV2, the J gene TRBJ1-1; a weak D match, TRBD1 (6 bases). V was shortened by 3 bases and J by 4 bases, with 18 bases between the two germline ends. The CDR3 totals 16 residues. CDR1 and CDR2 (germline): SNHLY, FYNNEI.

CDR3 loop: CASSQGLADSYEQYF. The CDR3 coding sequence is TGTGCCAGCAGCCAAGGACTAGCGGACTCCTACGAGCAGTACTTC. The chain is built from TRBV9 and TRBJ2-5; 10 bases line up with TRBD2. The better agreement between TRBJ2-7 and the DNA end casts doubt on the J call. There are 15 residues in the CDR3. Germline V gene data show CDR1 as SGDLS and CDR2 as YYNGEE.

V and J are TRBV9 and TRBJ2-2; 7 positions agree with TRBD1. The length of the CDR3 is 15 residues. Germline-derived CDR1 and CDR2 are SGDLS and YYNGEE. V gave up 3 bases and J gave up 0 bases; unmatched junction bases: 2. The CDR3 DNA reads TGTGCCAGCAGCGAGGGACAGACGAACACCGGGGAGCTGTTTTTT. It codes for CASSEGQTNTGELFF.

The rearrangement links TRBV18 to TRBJ2-7; D gene uncertain. Deletions cut 6 bases from V and 5 bases from J, with 17 bases between. The CDR3 has 14 amino acids. The germline CDR1 and CDR2 sequences are KGHSH and LQKENI. CDR3: CASSLYDPHHEQYF. CDR3 DNA: TGTGCCAGCTCCCTATATGATCCCCACCACGAGCAGTACTTC.

The gene calls are TRBV7-9 and TRBJ2-2, with TRBD2 matching 14 bases. Germline loops: CDR1 SEHNR, CDR2 FQNEAQ (reference sequence). With 5 bases clipped from V and 1 base from J, the junction kept 3 bases outside the gene matches. This CDR3 spans 17 amino acids. CDR3 sequence: CASSPGLAGGNTGELFF. CDR3 coding DNA: TGTGCCAGCAGCCCAGGACTAGCGGGGGGGAACACCGGGGAGCTGTTTTTT.

Here the CDR3 reads CAISELATEAFF. In nucleotides, the CDR3 is TGTGCCATCAGTGAGTTGGCCACTGAAGCTTTCTTT. The rearrangement joins TRBV10-3 to TRBJ1-1; D is uncertain. With 1 base removed from V and 4 bases from J, the gap between germline ends came to 4 bases. There are 12 residues in the CDR3. Germline V gene data show CDR1 as ENHRY and CDR2 as SYGVKD.

The genes are TRBV9 and TRBJ1-2; D is possibly TRBD1 (6 bases). The V end was cut by 3 bases, the J end by 8 bases, with 23 bases between. Germline V CDR1 and CDR2: SGDLS, YYNGEE. This CDR3 has 16 residues. The CDR3 loop is CASSEQGGRLALGYTF. The CDR3 DNA is TGTGCCAGCAGCGAGCAAGGGGGGCGGCTAGCGTTGGGCTACACCTTC.

Turning to this clone: The CDR3 carries no conserved terminal phenylalanine or tryptophan, so it likely arises from a read error. The rearrangement uses TRBV2 and TRBJ2-7; no definite D call. The CDR3 totals 13 residues. The ends were cut back, 5 bases at V and 5 bases at J, with 13 bases in the middle. CDR1 and CDR2 from the germline V gene are SNHLY and FYNNEI. The CDR3 spells CASSPWAADEQYL. The CDR3 DNA sequence: TGTGCCAGCAGTCCCTGGGCAGCCGACGAGCAGTACCTC.

This clone is termed large (0.1 to 1%). The chain is built from TRBV9 and TRBJ1-5, with D maybe TRBD1 (5 bases). V was clipped by 2 bases and J by 6 bases, with 12 bases between them. The germline CDR1 and CDR2 sequences are SGDLS and YYNGEE. The length of the CDR3 is 14 residues. Here the CDR3 DNA reads TGTGCCAGCAGCGTGGGGCCAGTGGGTCAGCCCCAGCATTTT. It yields the protein CASSVGPVGQPQHF.

The chain couples TRBV5-1 to TRBJ2-7; D is unresolved. Germline V CDR1 and CDR2: SGHRS, YFSETQ. The CDR3 is made up of 16 amino acids. V was clipped by 4 bases and J by 2 bases, with 19 bases between them. CDR3 DNA sequence: TGCGCCAGCAGCCCGATGAAGCTTATACCACCCTACGAGCAGTACTTC. Translating it yields CASSPMKLIPPYEQYF.

V and J are TRBV11-3 and TRBJ2-5, with 12 bases aligning to TRBD2. Germline CDR1 reads SGHNT; CDR2 reads YENEEA. Trimming removed 1 base from V and 5 bases from J; junction bases left unmatched: 8. The CDR3 extends over 17 amino acids. CDR3 nucleotide sequence: TGTGCCAGCAGCTTAGGGACGACTAGCGGGAGAGGCGAGACCCAGTACTTC. Amino acid sequence: CASSLGTTSGRGETQYF. The full variable domain, completed using reference TRBV11-3 and TRBJ2-5, is EAGVVQSPRYKIIEKKQPVAFWCNPISGHNTLYWYLQNLGQGPELLIRYENEEAVDDSQLPKDRFSAERLKGVDSTLKIQPAELGDSAVYLCASSLGTTSGRGETQYFGPGTRLLVL.

This rearrangement joins TRBV30 to TRBJ2-7; 8 positions agree with TRBD2. The V gene's germline CDR1 is GTSNPN and CDR2 SVGIG (reference sequence). CDR3 length: 14 residues. J lost 3 bases, V lost 3 bases, and 7 bases had no gene match. The CDR3 region has the DNA TGTGCCTGGAGAGAGCGGGAGCGATTCTACGAGCAGTACTTC. This sequence encodes CAWRERERFYEQYF.

The CDR3 sequence is CASSLRDSSYNEQFF. The CDR3 DNA reads as TGCGCCAGCAGCTTGAGGGATAGCTCCTACAATGAGCAGTTCTTC. The V gene is TRBV5-1, the J gene TRBJ2-1; D remains ambiguous. Germline V lookup: CDR1 SGHRS, CDR2 YFSETQ. The CDR3 extends over 15 amino acids. V lost 1 base and J lost 0, with 8 bases in between.

The chain employs TRBV9 and TRBJ2-5; the D is unclear. V was clipped by 0 bases and J by 5 bases, with 8 bases between them. Germline CDR1 and CDR2: SGDLS and YYNGEE. This CDR3 comprises 13 residues. The CDR3 protein is CASSVDPGETQYF. DNA of the CDR3: TGTGCCAGCAGCGTAGACCCCGGGGAGACCCAGTACTTC.

The V call is TRBV27, the J call TRBJ1-1; D is uncertain. V gave up 3 bases and J gave up 0 bases, with 8 bases separating them. CDR1 MNHEY and CDR2 SMNVEV come from the germline V gene (reference sequence). This CDR3 has 14 residues. The DNA of the CDR3 is TGTGCCAGCAGTTTGTACGACATGAACACTGAAGCTTTCTTT. Protein: CASSLYDMNTEAFF.

This clone was found once. Other DNA sequences within the sample encode an identical CDR3. The chain links TRBV27 to TRBJ2-7; 7 nucleotides line up with TRBD1. The germline CDR1 and CDR2 sequences are MNHEY and SMNVEV (reference sequence). J lost 3 bases, V lost 5 bases, and 4 bases had no gene match. The CDR3 has 13 amino acids. CDR3 residues: CASSPTGYYEQYF. The CDR3 DNA reads TGTGCCAGCAGTCCGACAGGGTACTACGAGCAGTACTTC.

The genes are TRBV9 and TRBJ1-5; D ambiguous. This CDR3 comprises 15 residues. Trimming removed 4 bases from V and 4 bases from J, with 15 bases in between. CDR1 and CDR2 from the germline V gene are SGDLS and YYNGEE. CDR3 bases: TGTGCCAGCAGCAATGATGGGGTGGGTAATCAGCCCCAGCATTTT. Translating gives CASSNDGVGNQPQHF.

This clone was seen a single time. The chain uses TRBV5-1 and TRBJ2-7, with TRBD1 matching over 7 bases. Germline values: CDR1 SGHRS, CDR2 YFSETQ. This CDR3 spans 13 amino acids. V dropped 4 bases and J dropped 2; count of bases not matched to a gene: 3. The CDR3 DNA follows: TGCGCCAGCAGCGCTGGGACAGCCTACGAGCAGTACTTC. It encodes CASSAGTAYEQYF.

The chain joins TRBV19 to TRBJ2-3; D is possibly TRBD1 or TRBD2 (5 bases each). The germline V and J ends were trimmed by 3 bases and 6 bases, with 16 bases remaining between them. CDR3 length equals 15 residues. Germline V gene data show CDR1 as LNHDA and CDR2 as SQIVND (reference sequence). CDR3: CASSIRGAAGDTQYF. CDR3 DNA sequence: TGTGCCAGTAGTATCAGAGGGGCCGCTGGGGATACGCAGTATTTT.

This chain uses TRBV7-9 with TRBJ2-7, with 7 bases aligning to TRBD1. Per germline, CDR1 SEHNR and CDR2 FQNEAQ (reference sequence). The J segment lost 0 bases and the V segment lost 4 bases, leaving 6 bases of the junction unmatched. The length of the CDR3 is 15 residues. Here the CDR3 DNA reads TGTGCCAGCAGCTCGACAGGGCCCCCCTCCTACGAGCAGTACTTC. This sequence encodes CASSSTGPPSYEQYF.

The V call is TRBV9, the J call TRBJ1-5, with D possibly being TRBD1 (5 bases). The ends were cut back, 4 bases at V and 7 bases at J, with 15 bases in the middle. Germline V lookup: CDR1 SGDLS, CDR2 YYNGEE. The CDR3 runs to 14 residues. The CDR3 region is CASSQGGTLQPQHF. In nucleotides, the CDR3 is TGTGCCAGCAGCCAGGGTGGGACGTTGCAGCCCCAGCATTTT.

The rearrangement joins TRBV5-1 to TRBJ2-2, with 7 bases lining up with TRBD1. The length of the CDR3 is 14 residues. CDR1 and CDR2 (germline): SGHRS, YFSETQ. J gave up 6 bases and V 3 bases, and 5 bases lay outside the gene matches. The CDR3 here is CASSSTGPAGELFF. The DNA of the CDR3 is TGCGCCAGCAGCTCGACAGGGCCGGCCGGGGAGCTGTTTTTT.

The chain couples TRBV29-1 to TRBJ2-7, with 10 bases aligning to TRBD1. The CDR3 totals 15 residues. Germline V gene lookup returns CDR1 SQVTM and CDR2 ANQGSEA. With V trimmed by 4 bases and J by 2 bases, 8 bases remained unmatched. In DNA, the CDR3 is TGCAGCGTTGTACACCGGGACAGGGGAACCTACGAGCAGTACTTC. This sequence encodes CSVVHRDRGTYEQYF.

The CDR3 DNA sequence: TGTGCCACCCAACTGGGCATTTTAGGGTTTGGCTACACCTTC. It is translated as CATQLGILGFGYTF. V gene TRBV6-5 combines with J gene TRBJ1-2; D is ambiguous. CDR1 and CDR2 from the germline V gene are MNHEY and SVGAGI. V was clipped by 10 bases and J by 7 bases, with 22 bases between them. The CDR3 length is 14 residues.

The rearrangement uses TRBV10-3 and TRBJ1-1; D unclear. The CDR3 totals 12 residues. V shed 6 bases and J shed 0 bases, with 5 bases lying between them. Germline CDR1 ENHRY, CDR2 SYGVKD. CDR3 coding DNA: TGTGCCATCAGACAGATGAACACTGAAGCTTTCTTT. Its protein is CAIRQMNTEAFF.

V is TRBV4-2 and J is TRBJ2-7; D is ambiguous. Trimming removed 0 bases at V and 3 bases at J, with 9 bases between. This CDR3 has 14 amino acids. Germline CDR1 LGHNA, CDR2 YNFKEQ. Here the CDR3 reads CASSQEDGGYEQYF. CDR3 coding DNA: TGTGCCAGCAGCCAAGAGGACGGCGGCTACGAGCAGTACTTC.

The chain has TRBV7-9 and TRBJ2-5; no firm D call. This CDR3 has 17 amino acids. Trimming left V 4 bases short and J 0 bases short, with 18 bases between. From germline, CDR1 is SEHNR and CDR2 FQNEAQ (reference sequence). CDR3 sequence: CASSSDEDRAYQETQYF. The CDR3 DNA follows: TGTGCCAGCAGCTCCGACGAGGACCGAGCCTACCAAGAGACCCAGTACTTC.

The CDR3 coding sequence is TGTGCCAGCAGCTTTTACCGGGATTCTGACTATGGCTACACCTTC. Its protein product is CASSFYRDSDYGYTF. The rearrangement links TRBV11-2 to TRBJ1-2; no definite D call. The length of the CDR3 is 15 residues. CDR1 is SGHAT and CDR2 is FQNNGV in the germline V gene. The V end lost 3 bases, the J end lost 3 bases, and 14 bases lay between the germline ends. Full variable domain (missing parts from reference TRBV11-2 and TRBJ1-2): EAGVAQSPRYKIIEKRQSVAFWCNPISGHATLYWYQQILGQGPKLLIQFQNNGVVDDSQLPKDRFSAERLKGVDSTLKIQPAKLEDSAVYLCASSFYRDSDYGYTFGSGTRLTVV.